This T cell receptor (beta chain) was captured by sequencing in a study of T-cell reconstitution after alpha-beta-depleted transplantation in children. Remarks on this clonotype: Its antigen is unidentified.

During its preparation, the TCRbeta library received unique molecular identifiers. TCRdb passed the PCR reads through MiXCR, listing each CDR3 protein once. The sample has 480,000 or so distinct CDR3 sequences; roughly a tenth are singletons. V was clipped by 1 base and J by 5 bases, with 12 bases between them. Germline V CDR1 and CDR2: SNHLY, FYNNEI. The CDR3 spans 14 residues. General study points: Surviving thymic progenitors and recipient T cells were the source of high TCRbeta diversity at day 60 in some patients. There were reportedly several hundred expanded graft clones from which alpha-beta T cells came about two months after transplant. Most T-cell counts and diversity one year after the transplant came from T cells that were newly produced.

This specimen consisted of PBMCs, obtained before TCRalphabeta/CD19-depleted stem cell transplant. The rearrangement joins TRBV2 to TRBJ2-7, with TRBD2 as a possible D gene (5 bases). The clonotype was recovered from a child aged 2 to 9 with inherited bone marrow failure, due to receive a stem cell transplant. CDR3 in DNA: TGTGCCAGCAGTGAAGGACTACCCCTAAACGAGCAGTACTTC. Its protein product is CASSEGLPLNEQYF.